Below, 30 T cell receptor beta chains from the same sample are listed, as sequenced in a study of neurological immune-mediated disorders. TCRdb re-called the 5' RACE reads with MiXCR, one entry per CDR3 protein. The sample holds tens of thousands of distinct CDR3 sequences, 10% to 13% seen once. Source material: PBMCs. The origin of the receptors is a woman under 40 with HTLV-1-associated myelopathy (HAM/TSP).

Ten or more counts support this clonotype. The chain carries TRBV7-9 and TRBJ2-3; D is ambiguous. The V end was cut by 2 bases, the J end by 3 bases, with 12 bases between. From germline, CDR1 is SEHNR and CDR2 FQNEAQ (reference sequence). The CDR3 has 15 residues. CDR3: CASSLSVVGTDTQYF. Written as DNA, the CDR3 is TGTGCCAGCAGCTTAAGTGTAGTCGGGACAGATACGCAGTATTTT.

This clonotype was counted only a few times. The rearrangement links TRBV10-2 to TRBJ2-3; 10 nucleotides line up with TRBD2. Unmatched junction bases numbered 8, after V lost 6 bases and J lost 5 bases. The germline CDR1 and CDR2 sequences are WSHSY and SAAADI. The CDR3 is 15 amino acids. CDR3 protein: CASRPTSGAKDTQYF. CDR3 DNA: TGCGCCAGCAGACCCACTAGCGGGGCCAAAGATACGCAGTATTTT.

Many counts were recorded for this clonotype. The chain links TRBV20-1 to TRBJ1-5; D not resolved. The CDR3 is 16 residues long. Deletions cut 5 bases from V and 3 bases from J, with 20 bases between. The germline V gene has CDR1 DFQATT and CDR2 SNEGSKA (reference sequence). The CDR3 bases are TGCAGTGCTGCTCAGCTAGCAGAAGACCTCAATCAGCCCCAGCATTTT. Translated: CSAAQLAEDLNQPQHF.

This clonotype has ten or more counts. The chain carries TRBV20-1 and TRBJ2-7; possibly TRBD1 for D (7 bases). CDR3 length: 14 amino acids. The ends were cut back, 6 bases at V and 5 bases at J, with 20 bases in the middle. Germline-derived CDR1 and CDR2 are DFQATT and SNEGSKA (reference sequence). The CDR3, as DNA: TGCAGTGCCACTCCTACAGGGGAGGAGGACGAGCAGTACTTC. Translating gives CSATPTGEEDEQYF.

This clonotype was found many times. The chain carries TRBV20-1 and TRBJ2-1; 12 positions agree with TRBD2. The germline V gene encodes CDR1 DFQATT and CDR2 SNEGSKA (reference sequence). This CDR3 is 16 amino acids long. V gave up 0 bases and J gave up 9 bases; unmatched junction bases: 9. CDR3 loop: CSARDRLAGGVSEQFF. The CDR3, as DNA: TGCAGTGCTAGAGACAGGCTAGCGGGGGGGGTGAGTGAGCAGTTCTTC.

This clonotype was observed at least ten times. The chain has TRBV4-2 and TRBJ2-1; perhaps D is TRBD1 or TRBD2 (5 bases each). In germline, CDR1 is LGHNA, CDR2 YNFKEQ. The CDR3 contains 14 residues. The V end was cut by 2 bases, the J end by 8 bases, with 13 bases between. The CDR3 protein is CASSQPGAGYEQFF. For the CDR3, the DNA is TGTGCCAGCAGCCAACCCGGGGCAGGGTATGAGCAGTTCTTC.

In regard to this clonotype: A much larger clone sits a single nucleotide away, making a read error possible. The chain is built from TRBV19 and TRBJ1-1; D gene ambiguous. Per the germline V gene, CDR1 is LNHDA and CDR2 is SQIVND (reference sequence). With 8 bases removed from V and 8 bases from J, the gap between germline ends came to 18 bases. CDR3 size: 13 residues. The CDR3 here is CASCLREVTEAFF. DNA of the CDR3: TGTGCCAGTTGCTTAAGGGAAGTAACCGAAGCTTTCTTT.

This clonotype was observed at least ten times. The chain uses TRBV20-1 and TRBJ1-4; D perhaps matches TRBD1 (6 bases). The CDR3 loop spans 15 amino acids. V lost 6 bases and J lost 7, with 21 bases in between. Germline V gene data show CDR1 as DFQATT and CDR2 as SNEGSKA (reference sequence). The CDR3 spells CSAEDSGRFGEKLFF. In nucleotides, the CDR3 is TGCAGTGCCGAGGACAGCGGGCGTTTTGGTGAAAAACTGTTTTTT.

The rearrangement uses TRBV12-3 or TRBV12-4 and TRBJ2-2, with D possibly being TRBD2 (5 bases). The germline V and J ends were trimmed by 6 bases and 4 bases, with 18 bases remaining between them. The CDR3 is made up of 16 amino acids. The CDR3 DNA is TGTGCCAGCAGGCCCGGGTGGAGGCCGGTCACCGGGGAGCTGTTTTTT. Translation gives CASRPGWRPVTGELFF.

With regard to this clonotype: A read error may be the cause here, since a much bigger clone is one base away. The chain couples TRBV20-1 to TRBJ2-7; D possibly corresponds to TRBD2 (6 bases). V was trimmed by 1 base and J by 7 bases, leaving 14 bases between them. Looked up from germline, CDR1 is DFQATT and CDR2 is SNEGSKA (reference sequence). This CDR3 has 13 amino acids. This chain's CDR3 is CSARGLSGDEQYF. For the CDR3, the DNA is TGCAGTGCTAGAGGGCTATCGGGGGATGAGCAGTACTTC.

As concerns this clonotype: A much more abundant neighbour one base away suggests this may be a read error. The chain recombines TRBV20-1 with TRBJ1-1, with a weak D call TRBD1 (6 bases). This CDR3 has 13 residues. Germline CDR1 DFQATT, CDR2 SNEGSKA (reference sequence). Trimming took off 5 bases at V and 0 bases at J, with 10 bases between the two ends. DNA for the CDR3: TGCAGTGCTTGTACAGGGATGAACACTGAAGCTTTCTTT. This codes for CSACTGMNTEAFF.

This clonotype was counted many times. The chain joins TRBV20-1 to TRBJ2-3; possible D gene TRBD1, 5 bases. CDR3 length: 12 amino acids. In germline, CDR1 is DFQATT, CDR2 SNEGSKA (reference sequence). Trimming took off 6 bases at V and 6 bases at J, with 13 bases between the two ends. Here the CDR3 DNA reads TGCAGTGCCCCCTCCCCAGGGGATACGCAGTATTTT. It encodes CSAPSPGDTQYF.

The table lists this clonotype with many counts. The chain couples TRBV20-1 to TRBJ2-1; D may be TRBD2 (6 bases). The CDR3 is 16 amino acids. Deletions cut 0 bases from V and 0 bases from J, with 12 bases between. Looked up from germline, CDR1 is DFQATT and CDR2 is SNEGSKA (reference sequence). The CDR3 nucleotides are TGCAGTGCTAGAGAGCGGGGAAACCCCTCCTACAATGAGCAGTTCTTC. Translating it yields CSARERGNPSYNEQFF.

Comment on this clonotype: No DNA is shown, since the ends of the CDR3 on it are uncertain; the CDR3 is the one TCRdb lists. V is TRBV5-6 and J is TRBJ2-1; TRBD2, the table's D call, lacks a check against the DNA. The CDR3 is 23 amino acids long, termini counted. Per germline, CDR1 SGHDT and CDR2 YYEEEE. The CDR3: CASSFYICSARDRGGSSYNEQFF.

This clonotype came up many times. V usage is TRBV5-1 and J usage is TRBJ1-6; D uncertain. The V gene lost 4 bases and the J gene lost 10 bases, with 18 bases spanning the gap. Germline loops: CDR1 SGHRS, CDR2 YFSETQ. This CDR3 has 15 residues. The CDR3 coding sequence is TGCGCCAGCAGCCCCGCCAGCAACAGAGGATCACCCCTCCACTTT. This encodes CASSPASNRGSPLHF.

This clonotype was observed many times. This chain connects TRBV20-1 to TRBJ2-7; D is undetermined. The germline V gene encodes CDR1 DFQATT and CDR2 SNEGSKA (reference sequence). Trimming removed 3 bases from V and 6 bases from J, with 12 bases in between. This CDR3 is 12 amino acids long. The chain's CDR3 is CSASPQASEQYF. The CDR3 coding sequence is TGCAGTGCTAGCCCCCAGGCTTCCGAGCAGTACTTC.

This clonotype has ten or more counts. CDR3 coding DNA: TGCGCCAGCAGTCTTATGCTTGGGAGCACAGATACGCAGTATTTT. This gives the protein CASSLMLGSTDTQYF. This chain joins TRBV5-1 and TRBJ2-3; D is unresolved. The V end lost 5 bases, the J end lost 0 bases, and 13 bases lay between the germline ends. The germline V gene encodes CDR1 SGHRS and CDR2 YFSETQ. The CDR3 has 15 amino acids.

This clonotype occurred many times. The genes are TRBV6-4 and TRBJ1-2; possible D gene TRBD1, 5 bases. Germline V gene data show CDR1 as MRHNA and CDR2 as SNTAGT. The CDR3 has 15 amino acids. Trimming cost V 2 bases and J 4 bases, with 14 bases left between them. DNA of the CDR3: TGTGCCAGCAGTGACGGTAGTGCAGGGCGCTATGGCTACACCTTC. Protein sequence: CASSDGSAGRYGYTF.

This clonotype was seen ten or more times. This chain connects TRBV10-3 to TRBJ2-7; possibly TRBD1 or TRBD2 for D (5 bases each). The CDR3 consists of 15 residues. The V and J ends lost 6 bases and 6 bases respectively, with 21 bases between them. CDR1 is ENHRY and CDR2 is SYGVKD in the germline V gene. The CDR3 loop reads CAISDRDVNEGEQYF. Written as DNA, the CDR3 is TGTGCCATCAGCGACCGGGACGTCAATGAAGGCGAGCAGTACTTC.

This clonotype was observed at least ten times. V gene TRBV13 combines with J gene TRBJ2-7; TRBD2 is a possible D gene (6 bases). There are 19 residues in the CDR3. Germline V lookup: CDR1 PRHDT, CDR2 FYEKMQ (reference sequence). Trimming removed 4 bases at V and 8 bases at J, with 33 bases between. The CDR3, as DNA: TGTGCCAGCAGCTCCTCTAGCGAGCTAAGAAATAACTCCCCCCCCAAGCAGTACTTC. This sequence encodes CASSSSSELRNNSPPKQYF.

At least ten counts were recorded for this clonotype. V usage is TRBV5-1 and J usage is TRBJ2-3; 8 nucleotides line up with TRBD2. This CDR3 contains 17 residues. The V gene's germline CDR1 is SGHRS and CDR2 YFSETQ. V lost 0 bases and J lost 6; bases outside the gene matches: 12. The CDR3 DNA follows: TGCGCCAGCAGCTTGGAGGGGACTAGTTTAGATCTGGATACGCAGTATTTT. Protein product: CASSLEGTSLDLDTQYF. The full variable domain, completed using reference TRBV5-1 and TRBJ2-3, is KAGVTQTPRYLIKTRGQQVTLSCSPISGHRSVSWYQQTPGQGLQFLFEYFSETQRNKGNFPGRFSGRQFSNSRSEMNVSTLELGDSALYLCASSLEGTSLDLDTQYFGPGTRLTVL.

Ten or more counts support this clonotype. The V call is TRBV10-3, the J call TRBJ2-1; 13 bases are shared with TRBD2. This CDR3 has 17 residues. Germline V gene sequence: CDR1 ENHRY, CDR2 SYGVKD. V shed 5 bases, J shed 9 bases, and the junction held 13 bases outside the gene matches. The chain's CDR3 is CAISPESTSGGAAEQFF. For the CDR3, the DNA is TGTGCCATCAGTCCCGAATCTACTAGCGGGGGGGCAGCTGAGCAGTTCTTC.

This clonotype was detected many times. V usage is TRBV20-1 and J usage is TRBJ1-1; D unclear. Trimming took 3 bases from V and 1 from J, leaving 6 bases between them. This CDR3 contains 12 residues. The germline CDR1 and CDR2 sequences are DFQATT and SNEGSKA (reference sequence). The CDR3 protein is CSASFKNTEAFF. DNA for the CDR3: TGCAGTGCTAGTTTCAAGAACACTGAAGCTTTCTTT.

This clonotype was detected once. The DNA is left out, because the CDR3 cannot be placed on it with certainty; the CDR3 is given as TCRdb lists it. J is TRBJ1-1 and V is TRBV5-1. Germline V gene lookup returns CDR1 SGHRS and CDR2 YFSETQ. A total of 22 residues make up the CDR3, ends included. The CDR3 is CASSFYICSVRGITRRDTEAFF.

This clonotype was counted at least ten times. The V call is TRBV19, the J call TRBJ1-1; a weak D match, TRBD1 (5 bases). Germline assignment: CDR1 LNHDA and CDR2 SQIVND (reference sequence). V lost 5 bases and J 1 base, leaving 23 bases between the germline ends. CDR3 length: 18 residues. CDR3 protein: CASSPRPRTPLSNTEAFF. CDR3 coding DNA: TGTGCCAGTAGTCCACGCCCGCGGACACCCCTGTCGAACACTGAAGCTTTCTTT. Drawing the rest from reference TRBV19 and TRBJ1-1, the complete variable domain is DGGITQSPKYLFRKEGQNVTLSCEQNLNHDAMYWYRQDPGQGLRLIYYSQIVNDFQKGDIAEGYSVSREKKESFPLTVTSAQKNPTAFYLCASSPRPRTPLSNTEAFFGQGTRLTVV.

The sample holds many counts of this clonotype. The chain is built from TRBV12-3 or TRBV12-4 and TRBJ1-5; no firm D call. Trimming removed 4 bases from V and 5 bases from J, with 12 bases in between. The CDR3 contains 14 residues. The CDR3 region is CASSSSRLYQPQHF. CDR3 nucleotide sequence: TGTGCCAGCAGTTCGAGCAGGTTGTATCAGCCCCAGCATTTT.

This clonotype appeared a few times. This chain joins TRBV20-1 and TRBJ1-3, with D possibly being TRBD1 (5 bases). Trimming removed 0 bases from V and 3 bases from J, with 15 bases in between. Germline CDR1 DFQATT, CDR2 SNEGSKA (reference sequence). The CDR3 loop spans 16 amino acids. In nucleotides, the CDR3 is TGCAGTGCTAGAGATGGGACTTCAGTCCGTGGAAACACCATATATTTT. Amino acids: CSARDGTSVRGNTIYF.

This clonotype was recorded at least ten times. The CDR3 spells CATSILPGMRVNSPLHF. Here the CDR3 DNA reads TGTGCCACCAGCATTTTGCCGGGCATGCGAGTAAATTCACCCCTCCACTTT. The rearrangement uses TRBV10-3 and TRBJ1-6; no clear D gene. The CDR3 contains 17 residues. Germline CDR1 and CDR2: ENHRY and SYGVKD. The V and J ends lost 10 bases and 7 bases respectively, with 26 bases between them.

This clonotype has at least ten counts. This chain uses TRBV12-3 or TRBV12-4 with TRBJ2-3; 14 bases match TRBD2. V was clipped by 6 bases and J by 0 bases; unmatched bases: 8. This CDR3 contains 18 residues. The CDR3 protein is CASRGGTSGGASTDTQYF. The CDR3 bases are TGTGCCAGCAGGGGTGGGACTAGCGGGGGTGCTAGCACAGATACGCAGTATTTT.

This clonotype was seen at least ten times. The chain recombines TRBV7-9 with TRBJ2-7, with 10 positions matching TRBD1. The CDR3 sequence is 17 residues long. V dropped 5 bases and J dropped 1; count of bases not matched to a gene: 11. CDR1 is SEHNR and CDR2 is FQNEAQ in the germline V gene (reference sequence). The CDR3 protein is CASSKKPGTGDSYEQYF. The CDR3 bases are TGTGCCAGCAGCAAGAAGCCCGGGACAGGGGATTCCTACGAGCAGTACTTC. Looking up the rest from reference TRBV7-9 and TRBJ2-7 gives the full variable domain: DTGVSQNPRHKITKRGQNVTFRCDPISEHNRLYWYRQTLGQGPEFLTYFQNEAQLEKSRLLSDRFSAERPKGSFSTLEIQRTEQGDSAMYLCASSKKPGTGDSYEQYFGPGTRLTVT.